Listed below are T cell receptor beta chains from one sample, sequenced in a study of cytomegalovirus exposure and HLA in healthy donors. Sequenced by immunoSEQ multiplex PCR; TCRdb stores in-frame clones only, minus some. The repertoire includes over 100,000 clones, approximately 82% of them detected once, and 2.5% to 3.5% sits in the top ten. The specimen sequenced was PBMCs. These receptors all come from a woman younger than 30 in good health and CMV-seropositive. Each CDR3 is given with its conserved first and last residue. The D gene is left open where the match is weak. A row's size may be missing; if present it is once, few, many or a size class.

clone size	V gene	D gene	J gene	CDR3 protein	CDR3 DNA
once	TRBV5-1	TRBD2	TRBJ2-1	CASSPTSGGNNEQFF	TGCGCCAGCAGCCCCACTAGCGGGGGGAACAATGAGCAGTTCTTC
once	TRBV29-1	NA	TRBJ2-3	CSVGLLNTDTQYF	TGCAGCGTCGGACTTCTAAACACAGATACGCAGTATTTT
once	TRBV6-1	NA	TRBJ2-3	CASSVTIMANTQYF	TGTGCCAGCAGTGTAACTATCATGGCAAATACGCAGTATTTT
NA	TRBV7-2	NA	TRBJ1-6	CASSLAPGQNSPLHF	TGTGCCAGCAGCTTAGCGCCGGGACAAAATTCACCCCTCCACTTT
NA	TRBV6-1	NA	TRBJ2-2	CASSGGETGELFF	TGTGCCAGCTCGGGCGGGGAAACCGGGGAGCTGTTTTTT
once	TRBV15	TRBD1	TRBJ2-2	CATSTTGDPHSTGELFF	TGTGCCACCAGCACGACAGGGGATCCCCATAGCACCGGGGAGCTGTTTTTT
NA	TRBV4-2	TRBD2	TRBJ2-3	CASSQGVKGSGGSDTQYF	TGTGCCAGCAGCCAAGGGGTGAAGGGGAGCGGGGGGTCAGATACGCAGTATTTT
NA	TRBV23-1	NA	TRBJ2-5	CASSTGETQYF	TGCGCCAGCAGTACGGGGGAGACCCAGTACTTC
NA	TRBV5-6	NA	TRBJ1-2	CASSQPTDGYTF	TGTGCCAGCAGCCAGCCGACAGATGGCTACACCTTC
NA	TRBV11-2	TRBD2	TRBJ2-7	CASSLAGGIYEQYF	TGTGCCAGCAGCTTAGCGGGAGGGATCTACGAGCAGTACTTC
NA	TRBV7-9	TRBD1	TRBJ1-2	CASSADRGWNYGYTF	TGTGCCAGCAGCGCCGACAGGGGGTGGAACTATGGCTACACCTTC
few	TRBV15	TRBD2	TRBJ2-5	CATSTGLAGVQETQYF	TGTGCCACCAGCACCGGACTAGCGGGGGTTCAAGAGACCCAGTACTTC
NA	TRBV4-1	NA	TRBJ2-3	CASGLVDTQYF	TGCGCCAGCGGGCTGGTGGATACGCAGTATTTT
NA	TRBV5-1	NA	TRBJ2-7	CASSQATGPYEQYF	TGCGCCAGCAGCCAGGCCACAGGGCCTTACGAGCAGTACTTC
NA	TRBV11-2	TRBD2	TRBJ2-7	CASSQGLAGGLSSYEQYF	TGTGCCAGCAGCCAGGGACTAGCGGGGGGGCTCAGCTCCTACGAGCAGTACTTC
NA	TRBV2	NA	TRBJ2-2	CASSDWTATGELFF	TGTGCCAGCAGTGATTGGACAGCGACCGGGGAGCTGTTTTTT
NA	TRBV6-5	NA	TRBJ2-1	CASSSGLSSYNEQFF	TGTGCCAGCAGCTCGGGACTGTCGTCCTACAATGAGCAGTTCTTC
few	TRBV25-1	NA	TRBJ1-1	CASTRGLKAFF	TGTGCCAGCACGAGGGGGTTAAAAGCTTTCTTT
NA	TRBV4-1	NA	TRBJ1-4	CASSPTAGKLFF	TGCGCCAGCAGCCCTACGGCCGGGAAACTGTTTTTT
NA	TRBV2	NA	TRBJ2-7	CASSETEAPGYEQYF	TGTGCCAGCAGTGAAACGGAGGCCCCGGGTTACGAGCAGTACTTC
NA	TRBV5-6	NA	TRBJ2-7	CASSLDRRYEQYF	TGTGCCAGCAGCTTGGACAGGCGGTACGAGCAGTACTTC
NA	TRBV25-1	TRBD1	TRBJ1-3	CASSEWGQGTAGNTIYF	TGTGCCAGCAGTGAATGGGGACAGGGCACGGCTGGAAACACCATATATTTT
NA	TRBV4-1	NA	TRBJ2-2	CASSPRVTGELFF	TGCGCCAGCAGCCCCCGGGTGACGGGGGAGCTGTTTTTT
few	TRBV5-1	NA	TRBJ2-7	CASSPGYSPTEQYF	TGCGCCAGCAGTCCGGGATACTCTCCTACGGAGCAGTACTTC